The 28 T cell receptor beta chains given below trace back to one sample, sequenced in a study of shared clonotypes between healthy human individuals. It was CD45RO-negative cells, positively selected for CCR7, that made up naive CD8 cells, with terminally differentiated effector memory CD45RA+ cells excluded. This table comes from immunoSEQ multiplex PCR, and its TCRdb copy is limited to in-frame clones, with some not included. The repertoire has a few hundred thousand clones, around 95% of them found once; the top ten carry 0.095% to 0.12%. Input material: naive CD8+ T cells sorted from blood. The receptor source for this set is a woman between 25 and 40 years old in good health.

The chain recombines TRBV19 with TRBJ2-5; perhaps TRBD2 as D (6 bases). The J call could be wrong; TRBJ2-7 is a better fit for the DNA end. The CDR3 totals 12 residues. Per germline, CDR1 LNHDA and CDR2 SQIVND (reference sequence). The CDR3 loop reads CASSMGGDEQYF. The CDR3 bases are TGTGCCAGTAGTATGGGGGGAGACGAGCAGTACTTC.

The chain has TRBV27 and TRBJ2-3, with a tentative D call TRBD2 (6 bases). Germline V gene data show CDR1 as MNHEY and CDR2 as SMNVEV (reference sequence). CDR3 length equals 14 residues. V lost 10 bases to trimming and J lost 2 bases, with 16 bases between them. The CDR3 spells CAIGGLSITDTQYF. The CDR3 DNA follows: TGTGCCATCGGGGGACTCTCGATCACAGATACGCAGTATTTT.

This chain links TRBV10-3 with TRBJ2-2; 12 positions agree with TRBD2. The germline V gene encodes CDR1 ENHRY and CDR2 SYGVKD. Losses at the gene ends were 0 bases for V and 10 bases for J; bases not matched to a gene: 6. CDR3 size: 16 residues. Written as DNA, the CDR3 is TGTGCCATCAGTGAGTCGCTAGCGGGAGGGGCCAAGGAGCTGTTTTTT. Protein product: CAISESLAGGAKELFF.

The CDR3 region is CASTLPLGRLQPHLDEQFF. The CDR3 DNA is TGTGCCAGCACCCTTCCCTTGGGGAGACTACAACCTCATCTCGATGAGCAGTTCTTC. The chain has TRBV2 and TRBJ2-1, with D perhaps matching TRBD2 (5 bases). Germline loops: CDR1 SNHLY, CDR2 FYNNEI. The CDR3 loop spans 19 amino acids. The germline V and J ends were trimmed by 7 bases and 8 bases, with 33 bases remaining between them.

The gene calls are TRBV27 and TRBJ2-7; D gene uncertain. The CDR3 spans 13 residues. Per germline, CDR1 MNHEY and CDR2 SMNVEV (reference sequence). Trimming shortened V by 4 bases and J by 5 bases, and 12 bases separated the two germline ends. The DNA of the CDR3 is TGTGCCAGCAGTTACAATTCGGGTAACGAGCAGTACTTC. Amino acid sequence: CASSYNSGNEQYF.

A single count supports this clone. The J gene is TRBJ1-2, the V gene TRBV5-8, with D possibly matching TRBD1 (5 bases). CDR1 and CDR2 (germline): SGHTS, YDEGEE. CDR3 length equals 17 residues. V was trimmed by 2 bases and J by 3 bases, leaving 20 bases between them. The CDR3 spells CASSFTPEGRGYYGYTF. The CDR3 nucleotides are TGTGCCAGCAGCTTTACTCCCGAGGGGCGAGGTTACTATGGCTACACCTTC.

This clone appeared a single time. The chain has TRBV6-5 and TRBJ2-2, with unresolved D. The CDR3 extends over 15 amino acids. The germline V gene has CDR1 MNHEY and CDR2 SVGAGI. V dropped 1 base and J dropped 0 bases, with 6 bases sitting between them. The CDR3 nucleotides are TGTGCCAGCAGTTACTATCCGTCGAACACCGGGGAGCTGTTTTTT. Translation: CASSYYPSNTGELFF.

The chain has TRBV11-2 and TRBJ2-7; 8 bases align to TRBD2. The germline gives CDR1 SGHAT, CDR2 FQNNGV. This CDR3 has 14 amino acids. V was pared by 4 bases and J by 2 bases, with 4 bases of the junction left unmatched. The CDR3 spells CASSSGGAAYEQYF. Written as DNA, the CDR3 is TGTGCCAGCAGCTCCGGGGGGGCAGCCTACGAGCAGTACTTC.

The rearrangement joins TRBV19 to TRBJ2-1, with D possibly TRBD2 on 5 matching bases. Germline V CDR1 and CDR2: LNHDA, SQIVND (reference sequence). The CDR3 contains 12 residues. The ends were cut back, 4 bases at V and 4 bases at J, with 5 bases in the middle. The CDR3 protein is CASSTGYNEQFF. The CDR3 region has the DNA TGTGCCAGTAGTACGGGATACAATGAGCAGTTCTTC.

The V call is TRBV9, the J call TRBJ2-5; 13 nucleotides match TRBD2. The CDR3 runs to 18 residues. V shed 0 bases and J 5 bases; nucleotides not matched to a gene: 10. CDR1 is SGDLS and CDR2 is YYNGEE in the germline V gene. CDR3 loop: CASSVAGTSGTKHETQYF. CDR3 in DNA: TGTGCCAGCAGCGTAGCCGGGACTAGCGGGACAAAACACGAGACCCAGTACTTC.

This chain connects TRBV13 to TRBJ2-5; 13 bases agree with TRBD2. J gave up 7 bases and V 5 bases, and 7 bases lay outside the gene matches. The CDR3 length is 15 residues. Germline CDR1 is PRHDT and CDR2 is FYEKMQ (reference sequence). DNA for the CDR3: TGTGCCAGCAGCCTTAGGACTAGCGGGAGTGTGACCCAGTACTTC. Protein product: CASSLRTSGSVTQYF.

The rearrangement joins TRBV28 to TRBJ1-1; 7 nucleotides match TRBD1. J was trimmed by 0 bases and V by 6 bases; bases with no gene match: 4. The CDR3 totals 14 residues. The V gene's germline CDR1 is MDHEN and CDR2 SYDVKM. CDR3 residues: CASRGQSMNTEAFF. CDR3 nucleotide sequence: TGTGCCAGCAGGGGACAGAGCATGAACACTGAAGCTTTCTTT.

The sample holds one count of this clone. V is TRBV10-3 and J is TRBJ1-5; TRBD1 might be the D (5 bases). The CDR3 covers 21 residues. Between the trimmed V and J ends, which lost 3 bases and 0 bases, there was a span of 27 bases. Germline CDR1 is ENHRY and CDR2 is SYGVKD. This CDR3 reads CAISDRQYKLHKRNSNQPQHF. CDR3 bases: TGTGCCATCAGTGACAGACAGTACAAGTTACACAAGAGGAATAGCAATCAGCCCCAGCATTTT.

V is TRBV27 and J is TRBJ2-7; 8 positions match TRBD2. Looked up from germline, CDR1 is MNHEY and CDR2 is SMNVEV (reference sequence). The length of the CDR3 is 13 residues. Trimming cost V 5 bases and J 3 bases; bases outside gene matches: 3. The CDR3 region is CASSPREGYEQYF. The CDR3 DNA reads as TGTGCCAGCAGTCCCCGGGAGGGCTACGAGCAGTACTTC.

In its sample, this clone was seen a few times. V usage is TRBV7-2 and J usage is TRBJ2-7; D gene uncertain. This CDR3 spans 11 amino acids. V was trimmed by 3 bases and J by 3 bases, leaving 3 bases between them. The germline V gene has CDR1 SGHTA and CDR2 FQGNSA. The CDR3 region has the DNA TGTGCCAGCAGCTTCAACTACGAGCAGTACTTC. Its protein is CASSFNYEQYF.

CDR3 loop: CASRRDSVTGELFF. In nucleotides, the CDR3 is TGTGCCAGCAGACGGGACAGCGTCACCGGGGAGCTGTTTTTT. The chain employs TRBV28 and TRBJ2-2, with TRBD1 matching over 7 bases. CDR3 size: 14 residues. The V gene end was trimmed by 6 bases and the J gene end by 4 bases; junction bases not matched to a gene: 5. Looked up from germline, CDR1 is MDHEN and CDR2 is SYDVKM.

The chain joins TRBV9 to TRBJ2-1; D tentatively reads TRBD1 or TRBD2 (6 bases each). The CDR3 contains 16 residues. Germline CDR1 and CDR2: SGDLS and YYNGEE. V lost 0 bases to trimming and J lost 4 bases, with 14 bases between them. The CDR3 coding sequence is TGTGCCAGCAGCGTAGAGGGGGGAGGTTTTTACAATGAGCAGTTCTTC. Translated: CASSVEGGGFYNEQFF.

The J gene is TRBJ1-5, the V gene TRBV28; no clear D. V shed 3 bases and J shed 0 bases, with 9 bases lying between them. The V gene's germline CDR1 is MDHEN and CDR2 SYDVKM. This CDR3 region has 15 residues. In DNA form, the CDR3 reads TGTGCCAGCAGTTTTTCATCCGATAGCAATCAGCCCCAGCATTTT. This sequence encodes CASSFSSDSNQPQHF.

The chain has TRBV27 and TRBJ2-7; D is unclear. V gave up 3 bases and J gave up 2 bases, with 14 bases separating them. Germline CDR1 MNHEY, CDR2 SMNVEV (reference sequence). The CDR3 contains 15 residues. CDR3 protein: CASSFIRQAPYEQYF. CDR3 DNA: TGTGCCAGCAGTTTTATCCGGCAGGCCCCCTACGAGCAGTACTTC.

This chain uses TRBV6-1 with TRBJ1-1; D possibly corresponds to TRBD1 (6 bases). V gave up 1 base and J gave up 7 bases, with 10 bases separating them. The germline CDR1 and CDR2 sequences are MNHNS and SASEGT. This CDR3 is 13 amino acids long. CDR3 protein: CASSEDRAGEAFF. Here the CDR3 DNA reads TGTGCCAGCAGTGAAGACAGGGCGGGTGAAGCTTTCTTT.

As DNA, the CDR3 is TGTGCCAGCAGTCGGCAGGGTGATAGCAATCAGCCCCAGCATTTT. Its protein is CASSRQGDSNQPQHF. The V gene is TRBV28, the J gene TRBJ1-5, with D perhaps matching TRBD1 (5 bases). V was shortened by 5 bases and J by 0 bases, with 11 bases between the two germline ends. This CDR3 comprises 15 residues. Germline V lookup: CDR1 MDHEN, CDR2 SYDVKM.

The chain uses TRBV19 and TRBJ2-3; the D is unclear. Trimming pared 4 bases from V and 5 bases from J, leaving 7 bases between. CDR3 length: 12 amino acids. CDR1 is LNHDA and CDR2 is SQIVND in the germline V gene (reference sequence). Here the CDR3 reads CASSTIGDTQYF. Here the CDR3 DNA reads TGTGCCAGTAGTACAATCGGAGATACGCAGTATTTT. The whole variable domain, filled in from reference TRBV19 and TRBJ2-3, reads DGGITQSPKYLFRKEGQNVTLSCEQNLNHDAMYWYRQDPGQGLRLIYYSQIVNDFQKGDIAEGYSVSREKKESFPLTVTSAQKNPTAFYLCASSTIGDTQYFGPGTRLTVL.

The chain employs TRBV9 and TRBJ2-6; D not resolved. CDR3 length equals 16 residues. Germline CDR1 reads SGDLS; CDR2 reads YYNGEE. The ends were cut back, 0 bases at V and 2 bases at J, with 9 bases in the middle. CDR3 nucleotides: TGTGCCAGCAGCGTAGATGCGAGAGCTGGGGCCAACGTCCTGACTTTC. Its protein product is CASSVDARAGANVLTF. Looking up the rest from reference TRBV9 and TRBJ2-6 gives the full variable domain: DSGVTQTPKHLITATGQRVTLRCSPRSGDLSVYWYQQSLDQGLQFLIQYYNGEERAKGNILERFSAQQFPDLHSELNLSSLELGDSALYFCASSVDARAGANVLTFGAGSRLTVL.

CDR3 loop: CASSGTAGPYNEQFF. CDR3 DNA: TGTGCCAGCAGTGGTACTGCGGGCCCATACAATGAGCAGTTCTTC. J is TRBJ2-1 and V is TRBV2; tentatively, D is TRBD2 (5 bases). The V and J ends lost 4 bases and 4 bases respectively, with 14 bases between them. This CDR3 is 15 amino acids long. The germline CDR1 and CDR2 sequences are SNHLY and FYNNEI.

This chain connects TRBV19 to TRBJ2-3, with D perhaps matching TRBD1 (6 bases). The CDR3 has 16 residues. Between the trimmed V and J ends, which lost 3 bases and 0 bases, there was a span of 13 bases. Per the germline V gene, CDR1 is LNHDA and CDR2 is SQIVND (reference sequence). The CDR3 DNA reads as TGTGCCAGTAGTATGCTGAGGGGACATAGCACAGATACGCAGTATTTT. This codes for CASSMLRGHSTDTQYF.

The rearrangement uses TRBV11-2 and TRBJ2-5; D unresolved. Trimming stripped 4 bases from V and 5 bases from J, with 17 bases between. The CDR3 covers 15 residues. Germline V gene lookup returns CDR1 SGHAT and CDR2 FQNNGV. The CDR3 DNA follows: TGTGCCAGCAGCTCGGGCGTCGGTAGCTTGGAGACCCAGTACTTC. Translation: CASSSGVGSLETQYF.

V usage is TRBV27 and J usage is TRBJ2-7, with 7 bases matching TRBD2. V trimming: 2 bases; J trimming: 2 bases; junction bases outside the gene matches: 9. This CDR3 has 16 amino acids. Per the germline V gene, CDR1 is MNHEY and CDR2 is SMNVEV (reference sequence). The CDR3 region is CASSLILASGTYEQYF. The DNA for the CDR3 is TGTGCCAGCAGTTTAATTCTGGCTAGCGGAACCTACGAGCAGTACTTC.

CDR3 in amino acids: CASAIGGSPLAYEQFF. CDR3 nucleotide sequence: TGTGCCAGCGCAATTGGGGGTAGCCCACTAGCTTATGAGCAGTTCTTC. The chain links TRBV5-6 to TRBJ2-1; D may be TRBD2 (6 bases). Germline values: CDR1 SGHDT, CDR2 YYEEEE. The CDR3 length is 16 residues. Trimming removed 7 bases from V and 8 bases from J, with 25 bases in between.